The entry below gives a single T cell receptor beta chain sequence along with its context. Its antigen target is currently unknown. Per-base quality was not reported, and no clone a single base away is much larger than it. The data were taken from a study of T-cell memory formation after mild COVID-19 (dated by TCRdb to 2020 to 2022). Context from the whole study: TCR sequence clusters from the two donors were found to be largely donor specific. In a couple of donors, T-cell clones that expanded and contracted after mild COVID-19 were tracked by sequencing TCRalpha and TCRbeta repertoires over time. The cohort was made up of two young adult volunteers, one female and one male, who were previously healthy.

Overall study results and their limits: Clones that contracted from day 15 to 85 showed balanced CD4/CD8 phenotypes, whereas a second wave of clones that expanded from day 15 to 37 leaned towards CD4+. SARS-CoV-2 specificity of the second-wave clones peaking on day 37 was not confirmed. Contracting CD4+ clones appeared mostly in the CM and EM memory subsets, whereas CD8+ clones were enriched in EMRA. Only a couple of mild cases were covered in the study, and larger cohorts including severe cases with pre-infection samples were considered necessary. Some responding clones were detected in pre-infection memory, which suggested that pre-existing cross-reactive memory T cells had joined the SARS-CoV-2 response.

Ficoll-Paque density gradient centrifugation was used to isolate PBMCs. Sequencing was carried out with an Illumina NovaSeq 6000. TCRalpha and TCRbeta cDNA libraries were built by 5'RACE with constant-segment primers, adding sample barcodes and unique molecular identifiers. Trizol reagent was used to extract RNA from every sample. Library amplification was performed in two PCR steps, and a second sample barcode and Illumina TruSeq adapters were introduced in the second step. The libraries were sequenced on an Illumina NovaSeq using 2 x 150 bp paired-end reads. Under the source paper's analysis protocol: Demultiplexing of reads and collapsing into UMI-guided consensus sequences were performed with migec v1.2.7. With mixcr v2.1.11, UMI consensuses were aligned to TRA and TRB V and J templates and assembled into clonotypes. Clonotypes were classified as expanded or contracted when called significant by both edgeR and NoisET, with noise models trained on biological replicates. For edgeR calls, the thresholds were a false discovery rate-adjusted p below 0.01 and a log2 fold-change of 1. As an exploratory analysis of dynamics, max-normalized trajectories of the 1000 most abundant clonotypes were examined by PCA with hierarchical clustering. Separately sequenced CD4+ and CD8+ repertoires were used to assign the CD4 or CD8 phenotype of responding clones. TCRdb reanalyzed the raw reads on its own, using fastp at Q25 for trimming and MiXCR for clone calling, and kept in-frame beta chains. Duplicate CDR3 protein sequences are folded into a single record with the most common DNA and genes. TCRdb's processing, not the authors', yielded these V and J calls. The sample table lists roughly 600,000 distinct CDR3 sequences, about a sixth of them with a count of one. Around 12% of the sample comes from the top ten.

This clonotype originated in an adult woman who had mild COVID-19 (a few samples of this study predate the infection). The sample titles of this study are shuffled in the database, so cell type and time point are left out; the donor was told from shared clones. The sequencing sample was made of PBMCs or a T cell subset sorted from them (not recorded which).

The encoded CDR3 is CASSQDTGIRADTQYF. Here is the DNA: TGCGCCAGCAGCCAAGATACCGGGATCCGGGCAGATACGCAGTATTTT. The rearrangement joined TRBV4-3 to TRBJ2-3; a tentative D call is TRBD2 (5 bases match). The trim is 0 bases for V and 4 bases for J, with a gap of 14 bases between the germline ends. According to the germline V gene, CDR1 reads LGHNA and CDR2 reads YSLEER. The CDR3 runs 16 residues from the cysteine to the phenylalanine. The sequence is cut down to CDR3 DNA, 48 bases in frame from base 1.